Listed below are T cell receptor beta chains from one sample, sequenced in a study of beta chain features in type 1 diabetes. Some clones are missing from TCRdb's copy, which holds only in-frame ones; the method was immunoSEQ multiplex PCR. Of under 250,000 clones detected, approximately 10% appear once; the ten largest clones hold 1% to 1.5%. Sequencing input: central memory CD4+ T cells from blood. The source of these receptors is a man in his late teens or twenties in good health. Each CDR3 is given without its conserved first and last residue. Each record gives: V gene, D gene, CDR3 length, J gene, CDR3 protein. A D gene is named only where the DNA matches it firmly.

TRBV15	TRBD1	12	TRBJ2-6	ATSRRTGTNVLT
TRBV15	TRBD2	15	TRBJ2-7	ATSRELVVGGKYEQY
TRBV5-4	TRBD2	13	TRBJ2-1	ASSLGAGVYNEQF
TRBV2	.	11	TRBJ2-7	ASSGGLVYEQY
TRBV7-6	.	12	TRBJ2-7	ASSLGRASYEQY
TRBV19	.	12	TRBJ2-5	ASSSDPSQETQY
TRBV7-6	.	13	TRBJ2-6	ASSLASSGANVLT
TRBV4-3	.	11	TRBJ2-1	ASSQMVVNEQF
TRBV27	.	10	TRBJ1-5	ASSFPGGAQH
TRBV7-2	.	13	TRBJ2-2	ASSFGSHRGGELF
TRBV5-4	.	12	TRBJ1-1	ASSLGVGNTEAF
TRBV4-3	.	15	TRBJ1-1	ASSHIPSGKWDTEAF
TRBV7-2	TRBD1	14	TRBJ2-7	ASSHQTGAGTYEQY
TRBV28	.	12	TRBJ2-4	ASSFWEMKNIQY
TRBV2	TRBD2	12	TRBJ2-5	ASSRDYIQETQY
TRBV29-1	.	11	TRBJ2-5	SVSRGLGETQY
TRBV30	TRBD1	10	TRBJ1-1	AWSFGQGEAF
TRBV30	TRBD1	10	TRBJ2-4	AWTRDRNIQY
TRBV7-2	TRBD2	13	TRBJ2-3	ASSLYSGKTDTQY
TRBV2	TRBD2	14	TRBJ2-3	ASISGLAGGADTQY
TRBV11-1	.	13	TRBJ1-3	ASSIRGNSGNTIY
TRBV20-1	.	8	TRBJ1-1	SARNTEAF
TRBV30	TRBD2	12	TRBJ2-2	AWSRLAATGELF
TRBV7-9	.	9	TRBJ2-1	ASSIHNEQF
TRBV18	TRBD2	15	TRBJ2-3	ASSSVSSGGNTDTQY
TRBV4-2	TRBD2	14	TRBJ2-1	ASSQAGLAGDFEQF
TRBV4-1	.	13	TRBJ2-7	ASSQDAATPYGQY
TRBV28	TRBD1	14	TRBJ2-7	ASSPQRTGSLYEQY
TRBV11-2	.	14	TRBJ2-5	ASSPLRTGLSETQY
TRBV28	.	11	TRBJ2-2	ASTLGGNGELF
TRBV5-6	.	11	TRBJ2-5	ASSFQDQETQY
TRBV6-6	TRBD2	10	TRBJ2-1	ASMREGNEQF
TRBV29-1	.	12	TRBJ2-7	SAGGLHLSYEQY
TRBV30	TRBD1	11	TRBJ2-5	AWNRDRGGTQY
TRBV18	.	11	TRBJ2-7	ASSPSAAFEQY
TRBV2	.	10	TRBJ2-3	ASRPGADTQY
TRBV6-6	TRBD1	13	TRBJ2-1	ASKQGMGSYNEQF
TRBV2	.	10	TRBJ2-5	ASKRDGETQY
TRBV7-9	.	11	TRBJ1-5	ASSATEGQPQH
TRBV25-1	.	12	TRBJ1-5	ASSAVTENQPQH
TRBV5-6	.	12	TRBJ2-7	ASSLVRQAYEQY
TRBV29-1	TRBD1	16	TRBJ2-7	SVEEEQGARLWSYEQY
TRBV15	TRBD2	13	TRBJ2-7	ATSETSGSLYEQY
TRBV30	.	11	TRBJ2-3	ALGAVFTDTQY
TRBV6-1	TRBD1	12	TRBJ1-5	ASSARTGEQPQH